The rows below give T cell receptor beta chains drawn from one sample of a study of Ad26.COV2.S vaccination and SARS-CoV-2 variants. Profiling relied on immunoSEQ multiplex PCR, and the TCRdb table lists in-frame clones only, not all of them. The sample has some 520,000 clones; around 90% are singletons. Sequencing was performed on peripheral blood, taken in a trial of Ad26.COV2.S vaccine versus placebo. These TCRs come from a person between 18 and 65 years old who received the Ad26.COV2.S COVID-19 vaccine or a placebo. Both conserved end residues are trimmed from each CDR3.

>TRBJ1-5|TRBV6-2/TRBV6-3
ASSYPGQGRINQPQH
>TRBJ2-3|TRBV5-1
ASSPVGRSDTQY
>TRBJ2-7|TRBV4-3
ASSQDTSGTFYEQY
>TRBJ2-1|TRBV11-2
ASSDRDRGDNEQF
>TRBJ1-5|TRBV29-1
SVGEGGQQPQH
>TRBJ2-5|TRBV19
ASMSQGGETQY
>TRBJ1-4|TRBV5-1
ASSSITGGANEKLF
>TRBJ2-5|TRBV7-6
ASSLGRGRQETQY
>TRBJ1-4|TRBV7-9
ASSLRQAEKLF
>TRBJ2-2|TRBV19
ASSIIGSRTAGELF
>TRBJ1-2|TRBV2
ASRDDRGGSYT
>TRBJ1-2|TRBV4-2
ASSQGRGVYGYT
>TRBJ2-2|TRBV7-3
ASRRTSGNTGELF
>TRBJ1-1|TRBV10-3
AIRQNTEAF
>TRBJ1-5|TRBV6-1
ASSDSFGGGQPQH
>TRBJ2-5|TRBV19
ASGQGGETQY
>TRBJ1-3|TRBV20-1
SASPVLPGNTIY
>TRBJ1-3|TRBV5-1
ASSLAPWDTIY
>TRBJ2-2|TRBV2
ASSTGINTGELF
>TRBJ2-7|TRBV5-4
ASSSSLATPYEQY
>TRBJ2-1|TRBV30
AWWRTSGSASYNEQF
>TRBJ1-1|TRBV7-2
ASSLVGGRAEAF
>TRBJ2-3|TRBV7-8
ASRDRVLAGLSKDTQY
>TRBJ2-7|TRBV27
ASSFSGRYEQY
>TRBJ2-2|TRBV5-1
ASSLFGTGELF
>TRBJ2-6|TRBV5-3
ARSFGGSSGANVLT
>TRBJ2-5|TRBV5-1
ASTLTSGSRETQY
>TRBJ2-2|TRBV4-3
ASSQLIAGELF
>TRBJ2-5|TRBV24-1
ATSEIAGGQETQY
>TRBJ2-1|TRBV5-1
ASSFWTYNEQF
>TRBJ1-1|TRBV10-2
ASSNSVMNTEAF
>TRBJ2-2|TRBV23-1
ASSGHRLGMNTGELF
>TRBJ2-2|TRBV7-9
ASSLLQGSTGELF
>TRBJ2-7|TRBV29-1
SVEGGDRVYEQY
>TRBJ1-5|TRBV28
ASSLTGAGQPQH
>TRBJ1-1|TRBV30
AWSRLTDPEAF